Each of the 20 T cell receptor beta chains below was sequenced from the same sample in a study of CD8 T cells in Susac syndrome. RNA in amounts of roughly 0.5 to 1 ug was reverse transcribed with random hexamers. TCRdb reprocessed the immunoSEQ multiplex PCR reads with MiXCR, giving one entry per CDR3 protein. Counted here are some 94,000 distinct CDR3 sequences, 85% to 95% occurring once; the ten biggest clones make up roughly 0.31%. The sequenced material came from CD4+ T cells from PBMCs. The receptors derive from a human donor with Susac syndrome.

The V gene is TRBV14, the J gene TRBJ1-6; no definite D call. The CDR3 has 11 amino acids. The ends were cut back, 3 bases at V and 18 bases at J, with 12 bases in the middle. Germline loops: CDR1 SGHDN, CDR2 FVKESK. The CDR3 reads CASSHGSDRHF. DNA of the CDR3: TGTGCCAGCAGCCACGGGTCGGACCGCCACTTT.

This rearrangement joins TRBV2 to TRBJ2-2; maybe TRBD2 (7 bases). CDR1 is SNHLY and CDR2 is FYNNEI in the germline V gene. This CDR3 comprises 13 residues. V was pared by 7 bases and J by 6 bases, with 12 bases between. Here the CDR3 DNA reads TGTGCCAGCAAAGAGGGGGGGGCCGGGGAGCTGTTTTTT. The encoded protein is CASKEGGAGELFF.

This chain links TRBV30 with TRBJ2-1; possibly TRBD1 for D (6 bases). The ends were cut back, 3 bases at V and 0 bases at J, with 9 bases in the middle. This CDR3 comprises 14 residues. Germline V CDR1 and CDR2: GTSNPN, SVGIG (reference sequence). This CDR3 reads CAWRRQDSYNEQFF. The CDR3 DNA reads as TGTGCCTGGAGACGACAGGACTCCTACAATGAGCAGTTCTTC.

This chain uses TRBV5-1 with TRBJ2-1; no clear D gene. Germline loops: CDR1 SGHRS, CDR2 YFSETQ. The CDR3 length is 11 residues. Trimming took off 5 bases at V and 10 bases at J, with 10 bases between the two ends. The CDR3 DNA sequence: TGCGCCAGCAGAGCAGGTATCGAGCAGTTCTTC. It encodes CASRAGIEQFF.

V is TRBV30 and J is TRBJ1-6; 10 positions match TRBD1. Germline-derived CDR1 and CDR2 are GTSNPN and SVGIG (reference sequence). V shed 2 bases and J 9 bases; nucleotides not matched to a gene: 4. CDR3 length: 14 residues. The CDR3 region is CAWSRDRGSSPLHF. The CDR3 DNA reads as TGTGCCTGGAGTCGGGACAGGGGTAGTTCACCCCTCCACTTT.

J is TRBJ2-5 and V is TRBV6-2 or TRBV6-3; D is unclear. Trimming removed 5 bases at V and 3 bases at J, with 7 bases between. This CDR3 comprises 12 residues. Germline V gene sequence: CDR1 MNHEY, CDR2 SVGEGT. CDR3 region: CASSLLKETQYF. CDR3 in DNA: TGTGCCAGCAGTCTACTCAAAGAGACCCAGTACTTC.

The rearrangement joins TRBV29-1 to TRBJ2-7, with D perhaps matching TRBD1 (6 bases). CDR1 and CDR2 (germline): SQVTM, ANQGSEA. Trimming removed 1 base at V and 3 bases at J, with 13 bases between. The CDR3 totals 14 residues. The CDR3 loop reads CSVEGGPGFYEQYF. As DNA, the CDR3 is TGCAGCGTTGAAGGGGGGCCCGGTTTCTACGAGCAGTACTTC.

This CDR3 reads CASSHAPLLDEQFF. The DNA for the CDR3 is TGTGCCAGCAGCCATGCACCGTTGCTCGATGAGCAGTTCTTC. The genes are TRBV3-1 and TRBJ2-1; D is ambiguous. V gave up 3 bases and J gave up 8 bases, with 14 bases separating them. In germline, CDR1 is LGHDT, CDR2 YNNKEL (reference sequence). The CDR3 spans 14 residues.

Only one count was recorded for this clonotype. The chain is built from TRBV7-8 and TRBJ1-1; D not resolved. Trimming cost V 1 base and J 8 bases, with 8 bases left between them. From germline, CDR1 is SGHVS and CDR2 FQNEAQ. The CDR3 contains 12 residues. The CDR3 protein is CASSLDAREAFF. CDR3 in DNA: TGTGCCAGCAGCTTAGACGCCAGAGAAGCTTTCTTT.

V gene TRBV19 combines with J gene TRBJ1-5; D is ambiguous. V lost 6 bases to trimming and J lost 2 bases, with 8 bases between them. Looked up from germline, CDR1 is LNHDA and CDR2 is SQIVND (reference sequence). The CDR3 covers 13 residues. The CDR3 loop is CASSGLGNQPQHF. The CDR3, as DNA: TGTGCCAGTAGCGGCCTGGGCAATCAGCCCCAGCATTTT.

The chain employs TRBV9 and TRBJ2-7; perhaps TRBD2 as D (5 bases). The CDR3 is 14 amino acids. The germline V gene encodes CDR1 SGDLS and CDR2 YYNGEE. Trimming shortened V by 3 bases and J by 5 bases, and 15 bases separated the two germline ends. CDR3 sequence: CASSDSGLADEQYF. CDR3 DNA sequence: TGTGCCAGCAGCGATTCAGGACTGGCAGACGAGCAGTACTTC.

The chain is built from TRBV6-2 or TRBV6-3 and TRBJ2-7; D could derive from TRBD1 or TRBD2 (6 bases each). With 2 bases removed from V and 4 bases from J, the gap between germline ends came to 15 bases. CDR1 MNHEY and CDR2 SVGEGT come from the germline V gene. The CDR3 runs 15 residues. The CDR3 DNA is TGTGCCAGCAGTTACCTTCCGGGGGCCGCTTACGAGCAGTACTTC. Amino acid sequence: CASSYLPGAAYEQYF.

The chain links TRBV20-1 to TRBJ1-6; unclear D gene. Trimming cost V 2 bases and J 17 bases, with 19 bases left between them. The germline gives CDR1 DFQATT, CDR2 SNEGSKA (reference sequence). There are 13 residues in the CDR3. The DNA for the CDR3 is TGCAGTGCTAGATCAAGGACGCGCTCGAGTTTCCACTTT. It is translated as CSARSRTRSSFHF.

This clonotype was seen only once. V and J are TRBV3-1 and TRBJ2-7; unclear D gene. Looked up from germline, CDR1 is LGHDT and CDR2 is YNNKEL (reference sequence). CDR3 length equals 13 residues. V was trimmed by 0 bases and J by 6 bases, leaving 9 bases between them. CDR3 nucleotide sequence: TGTGCCAGCAGCCAAGATAAAAGGTTCGAGCAGTACTTC. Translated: CASSQDKRFEQYF.

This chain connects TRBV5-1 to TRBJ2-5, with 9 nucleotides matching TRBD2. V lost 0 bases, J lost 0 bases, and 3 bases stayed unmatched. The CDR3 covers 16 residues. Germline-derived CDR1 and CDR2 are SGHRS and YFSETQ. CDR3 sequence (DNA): TGCGCCAGCAGCTTGGGAGCTAGCGGGGACCAAGAGACCCAGTACTTC. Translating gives CASSLGASGDQETQYF.

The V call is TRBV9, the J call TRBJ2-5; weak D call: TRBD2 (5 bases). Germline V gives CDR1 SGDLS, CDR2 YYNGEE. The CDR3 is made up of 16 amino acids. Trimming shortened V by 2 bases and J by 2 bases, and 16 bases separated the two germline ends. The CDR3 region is CASSVLGRTEQETQYF. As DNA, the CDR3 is TGTGCCAGCAGCGTTCTGGGGAGAACCGAACAAGAGACCCAGTACTTC.

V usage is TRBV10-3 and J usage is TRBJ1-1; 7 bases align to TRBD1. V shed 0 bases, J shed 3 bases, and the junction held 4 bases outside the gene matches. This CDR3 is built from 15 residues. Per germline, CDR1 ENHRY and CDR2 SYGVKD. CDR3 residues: CAISESTGMHTEAFF. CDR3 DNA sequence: TGTGCCATCAGTGAGTCGACAGGGATGCACACTGAAGCTTTCTTT.

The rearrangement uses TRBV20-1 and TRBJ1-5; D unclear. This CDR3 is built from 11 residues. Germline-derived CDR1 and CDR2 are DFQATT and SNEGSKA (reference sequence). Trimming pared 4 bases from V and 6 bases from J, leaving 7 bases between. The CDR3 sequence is CSATLGQPQHF. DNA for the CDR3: TGCAGTGCTACCCTGGGTCAGCCCCAGCATTTT.

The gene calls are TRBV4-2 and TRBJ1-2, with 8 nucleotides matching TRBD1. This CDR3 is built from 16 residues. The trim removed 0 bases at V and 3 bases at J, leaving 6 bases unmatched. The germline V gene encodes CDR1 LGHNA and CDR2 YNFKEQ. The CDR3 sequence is CASSQDVGQGDYGYTF. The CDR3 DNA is TGTGCCAGCAGCCAAGATGTAGGACAGGGTGACTATGGCTACACCTTC.

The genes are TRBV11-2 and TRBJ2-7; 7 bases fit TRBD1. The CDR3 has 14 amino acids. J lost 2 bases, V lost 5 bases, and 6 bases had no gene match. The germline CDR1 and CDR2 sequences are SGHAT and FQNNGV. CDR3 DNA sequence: TGTGCCAGCAGCGTCTCCCAGGGGGCCTACGAGCAGTACTTC. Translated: CASSVSQGAYEQYF.